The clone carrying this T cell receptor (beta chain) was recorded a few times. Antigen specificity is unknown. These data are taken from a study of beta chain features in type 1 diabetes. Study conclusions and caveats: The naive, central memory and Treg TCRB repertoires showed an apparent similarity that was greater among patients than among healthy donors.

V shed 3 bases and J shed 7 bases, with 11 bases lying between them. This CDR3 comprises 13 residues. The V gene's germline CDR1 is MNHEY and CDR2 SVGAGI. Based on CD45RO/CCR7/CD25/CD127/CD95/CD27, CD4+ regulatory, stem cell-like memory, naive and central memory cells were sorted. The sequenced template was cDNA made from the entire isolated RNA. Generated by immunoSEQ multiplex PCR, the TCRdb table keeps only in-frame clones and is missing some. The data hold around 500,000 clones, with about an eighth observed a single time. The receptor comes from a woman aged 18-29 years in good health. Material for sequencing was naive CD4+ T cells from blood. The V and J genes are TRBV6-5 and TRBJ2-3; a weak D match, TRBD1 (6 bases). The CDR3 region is CASSYVTGHTQYF. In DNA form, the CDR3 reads TGTGCCAGCAGTTATGTAACAGGGCATACGCAGTATTTT.